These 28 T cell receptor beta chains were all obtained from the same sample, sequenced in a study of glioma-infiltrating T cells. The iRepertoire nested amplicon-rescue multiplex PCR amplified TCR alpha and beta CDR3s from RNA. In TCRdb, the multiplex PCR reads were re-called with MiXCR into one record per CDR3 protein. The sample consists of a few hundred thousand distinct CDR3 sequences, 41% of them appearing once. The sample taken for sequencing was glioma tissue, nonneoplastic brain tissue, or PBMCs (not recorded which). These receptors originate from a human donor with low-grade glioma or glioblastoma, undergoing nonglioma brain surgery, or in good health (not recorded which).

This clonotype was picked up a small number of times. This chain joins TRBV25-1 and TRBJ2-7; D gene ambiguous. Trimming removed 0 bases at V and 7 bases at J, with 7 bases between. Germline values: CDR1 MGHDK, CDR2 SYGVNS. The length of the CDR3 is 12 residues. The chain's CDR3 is CASSEYRSEQYF. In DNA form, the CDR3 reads TGTGCCAGCAGTGAATATAGGAGTGAGCAGTACTTC.

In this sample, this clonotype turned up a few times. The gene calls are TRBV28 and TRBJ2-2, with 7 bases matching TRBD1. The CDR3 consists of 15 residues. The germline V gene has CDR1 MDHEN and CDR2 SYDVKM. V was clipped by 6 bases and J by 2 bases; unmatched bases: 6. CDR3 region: CASRRTGENTGELFF. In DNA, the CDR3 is TGTGCCAGCAGACGGACAGGCGAAAACACCGGGGAGCTGTTTTTT.

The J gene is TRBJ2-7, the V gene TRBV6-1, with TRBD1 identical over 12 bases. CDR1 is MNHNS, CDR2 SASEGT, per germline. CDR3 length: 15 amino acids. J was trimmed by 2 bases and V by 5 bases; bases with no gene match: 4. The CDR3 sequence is CASSWGTGGAYEQYF. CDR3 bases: TGTGCCAGCAGTTGGGGGACAGGGGGCGCCTACGAGCAGTACTTC.

The CDR3 spells CASSLESYLAKNIQYF. CDR3 nucleotides: TGTGCCAGCAGTTTAGAGAGTTACCTAGCCAAAAACATTCAGTACTTC. V usage is TRBV12-3 or TRBV12-4 and J usage is TRBJ2-4; D is uncertain. Deletions cut 1 base from V and 0 bases from J, with 10 bases between. The CDR3 has 16 amino acids.

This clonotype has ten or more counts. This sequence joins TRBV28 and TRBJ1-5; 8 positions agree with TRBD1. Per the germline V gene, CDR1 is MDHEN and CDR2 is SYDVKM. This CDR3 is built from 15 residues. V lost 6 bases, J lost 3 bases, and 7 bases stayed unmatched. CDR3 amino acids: CASSVRTGPNQPQHF. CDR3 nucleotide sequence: TGTGCCAGCAGCGTCCGGACAGGGCCCAATCAGCCCCAGCATTTT.

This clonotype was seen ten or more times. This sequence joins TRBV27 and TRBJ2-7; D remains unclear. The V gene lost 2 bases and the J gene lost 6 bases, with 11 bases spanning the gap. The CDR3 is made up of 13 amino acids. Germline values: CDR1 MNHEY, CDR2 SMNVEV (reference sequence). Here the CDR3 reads CASSLLPMGEQYF. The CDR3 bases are TGTGCCAGCAGTTTACTCCCGATGGGCGAGCAGTACTTC.

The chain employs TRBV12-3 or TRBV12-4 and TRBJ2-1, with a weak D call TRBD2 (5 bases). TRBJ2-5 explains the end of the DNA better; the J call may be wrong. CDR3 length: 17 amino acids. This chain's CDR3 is CASSLPAGRGRGETQYF. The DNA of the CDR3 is TGTGCCAGCAGTTTACCGGCGGGCCGTGGGAGAGGAGAGACCCAGTACTTC.

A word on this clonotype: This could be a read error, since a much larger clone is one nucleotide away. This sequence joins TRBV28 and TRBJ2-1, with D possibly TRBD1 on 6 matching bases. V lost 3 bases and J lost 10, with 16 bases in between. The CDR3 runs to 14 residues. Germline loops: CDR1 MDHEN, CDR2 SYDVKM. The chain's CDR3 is CASSFQGHSYEQFF. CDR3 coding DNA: TGTGCCAGCAGTTTTCAGGGGCACAGCTACGAGCAGTTCTTC.

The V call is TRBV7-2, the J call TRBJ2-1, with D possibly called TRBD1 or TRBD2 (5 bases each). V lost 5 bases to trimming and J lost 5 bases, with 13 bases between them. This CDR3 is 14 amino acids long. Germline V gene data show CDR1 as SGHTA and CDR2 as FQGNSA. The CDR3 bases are TGTGCCAGCAGCCCTTACGGGACCAACAATGAGCAGTTCTTC. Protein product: CASSPYGTNNEQFF.

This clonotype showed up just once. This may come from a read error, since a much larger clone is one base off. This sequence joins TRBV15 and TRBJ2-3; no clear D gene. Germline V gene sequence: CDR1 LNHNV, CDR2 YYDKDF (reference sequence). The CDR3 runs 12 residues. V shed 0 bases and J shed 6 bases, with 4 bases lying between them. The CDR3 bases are TGTGCCACCAGCAGAGATATGGATACGCAGTATTTT. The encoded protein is CATSRDMDTQYF.

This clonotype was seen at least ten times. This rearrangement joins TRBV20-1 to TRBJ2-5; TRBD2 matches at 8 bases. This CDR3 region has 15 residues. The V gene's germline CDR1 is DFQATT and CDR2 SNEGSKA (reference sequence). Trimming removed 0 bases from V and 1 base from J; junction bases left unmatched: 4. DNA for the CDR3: TGCAGTGCTAGAGATCGCGGGACTAGCCAAGAGACCCAGTACTTC. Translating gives CSARDRGTSQETQYF.

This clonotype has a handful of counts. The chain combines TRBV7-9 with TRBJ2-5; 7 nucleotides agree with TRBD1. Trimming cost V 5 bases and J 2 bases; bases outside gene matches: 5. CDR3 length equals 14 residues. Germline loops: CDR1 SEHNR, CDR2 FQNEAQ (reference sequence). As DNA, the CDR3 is TGTGCCAGCAGCCCGGACAGGCGACAAGAGACCCAGTACTTC. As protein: CASSPDRRQETQYF.

CDR3 bases: TGCGCCAGCAGCCAAAGGACTAGCGGGAGGGGAAACACCGGGGAGCTGTTTTTT. This translates into CASSQRTSGRGNTGELFF. The rearrangement links TRBV4-1 to TRBJ2-2; TRBD2 agrees at 15 bases. Losses at the gene ends were 2 bases for V and 2 bases for J; bases not matched to a gene: 3. The CDR3 is 18 residues long. The germline V gene has CDR1 MGHRA and CDR2 YSYEKL.

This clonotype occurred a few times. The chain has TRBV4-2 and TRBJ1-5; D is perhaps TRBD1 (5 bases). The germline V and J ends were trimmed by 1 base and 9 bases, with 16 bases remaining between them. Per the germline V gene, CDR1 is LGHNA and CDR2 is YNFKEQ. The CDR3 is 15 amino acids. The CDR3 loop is CASSQADSRLGPQHF. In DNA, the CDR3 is TGTGCCAGCAGCCAAGCAGACAGTCGGTTGGGGCCCCAGCATTTT.

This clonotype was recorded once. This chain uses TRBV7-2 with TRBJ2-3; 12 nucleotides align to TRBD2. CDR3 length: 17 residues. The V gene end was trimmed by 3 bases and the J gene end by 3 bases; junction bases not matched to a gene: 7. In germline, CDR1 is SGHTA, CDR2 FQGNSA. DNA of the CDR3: TGTGCCAGCAGCTTGGGTCCCGGGACTAGCGGGACAGATACGCAGTATTTT. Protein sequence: CASSLGPGTSGTDTQYF.

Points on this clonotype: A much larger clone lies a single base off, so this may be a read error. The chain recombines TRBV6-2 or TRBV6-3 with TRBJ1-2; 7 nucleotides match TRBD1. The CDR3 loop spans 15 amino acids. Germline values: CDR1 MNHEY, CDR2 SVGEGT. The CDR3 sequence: CASSHSGQVFYGYTF. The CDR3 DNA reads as TGTGCCAGCAGTCACTCCGGACAGGTCTTCTATGGCTACACCTTC.

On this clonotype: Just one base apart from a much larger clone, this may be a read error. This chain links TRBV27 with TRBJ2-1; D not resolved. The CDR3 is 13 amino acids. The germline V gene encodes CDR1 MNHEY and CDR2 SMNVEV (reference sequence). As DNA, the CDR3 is TGTGCCAGCACTTTAATCCCTTCCAATGAGCAGTTCTTC. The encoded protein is CASTLIPSNEQFF.

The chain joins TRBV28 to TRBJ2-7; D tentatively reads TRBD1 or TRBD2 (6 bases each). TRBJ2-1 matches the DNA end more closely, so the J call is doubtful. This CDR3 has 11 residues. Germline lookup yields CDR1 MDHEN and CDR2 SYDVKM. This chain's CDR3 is CASRLGGEQFF. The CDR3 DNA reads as TGTGCCAGCAGGCTGGGGGGCGAGCAGTTCTTC.

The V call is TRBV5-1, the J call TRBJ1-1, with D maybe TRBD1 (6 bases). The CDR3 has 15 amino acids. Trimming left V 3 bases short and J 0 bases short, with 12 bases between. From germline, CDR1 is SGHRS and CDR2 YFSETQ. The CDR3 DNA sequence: TGCGCCAGCAGCTGGACAGCTGAATTGAACACTGAAGCTTTCTTT. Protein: CASSWTAELNTEAFF.

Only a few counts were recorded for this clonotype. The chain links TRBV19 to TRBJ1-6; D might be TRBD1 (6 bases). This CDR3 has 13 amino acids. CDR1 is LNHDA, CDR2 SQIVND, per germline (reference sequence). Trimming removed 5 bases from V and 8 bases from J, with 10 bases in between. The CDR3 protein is CASSGTFDSPLHF. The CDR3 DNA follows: TGTGCCAGTAGTGGGACATTTGATTCACCCCTCCACTTT.

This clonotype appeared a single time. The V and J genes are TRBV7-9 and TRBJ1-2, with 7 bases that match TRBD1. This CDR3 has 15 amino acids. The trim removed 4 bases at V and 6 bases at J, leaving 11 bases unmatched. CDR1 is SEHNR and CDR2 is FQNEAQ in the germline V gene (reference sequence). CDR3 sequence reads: CASSSVDRVLNGYTF. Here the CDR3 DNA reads TGTGCCAGCAGCTCAGTAGACAGGGTACTCAATGGCTACACCTTC.

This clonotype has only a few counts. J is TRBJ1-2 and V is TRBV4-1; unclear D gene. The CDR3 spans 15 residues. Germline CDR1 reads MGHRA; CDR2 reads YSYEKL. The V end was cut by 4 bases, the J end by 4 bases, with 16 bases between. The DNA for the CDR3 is TGCGCCAGCAGCCCCTTTGGCGGCGGCGGCTATGGCTACACCTTC. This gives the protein CASSPFGGGGYGYTF.

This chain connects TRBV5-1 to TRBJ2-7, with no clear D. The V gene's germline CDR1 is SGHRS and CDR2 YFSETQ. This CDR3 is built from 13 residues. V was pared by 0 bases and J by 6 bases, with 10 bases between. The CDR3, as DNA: TGCGCCAGCAGCTTGGACTCCTCAATCGAGCAGTACTTC. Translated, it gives CASSLDSSIEQYF.

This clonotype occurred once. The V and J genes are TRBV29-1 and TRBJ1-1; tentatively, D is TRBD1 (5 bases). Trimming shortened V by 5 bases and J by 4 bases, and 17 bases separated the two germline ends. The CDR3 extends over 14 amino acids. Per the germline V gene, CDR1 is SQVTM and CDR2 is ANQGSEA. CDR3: CSVSRQGAITEAFF. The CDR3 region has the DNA TGCAGCGTTTCCCGTCAAGGGGCGATCACTGAAGCTTTCTTT.

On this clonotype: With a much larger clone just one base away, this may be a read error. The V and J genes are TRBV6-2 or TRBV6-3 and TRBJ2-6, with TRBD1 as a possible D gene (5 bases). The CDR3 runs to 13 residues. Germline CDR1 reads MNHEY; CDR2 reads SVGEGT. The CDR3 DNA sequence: TGTGACAGCAGGGTGGGTGGGGCCAACGTCCTGACTTTC. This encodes CDSRVGGANVLTF.

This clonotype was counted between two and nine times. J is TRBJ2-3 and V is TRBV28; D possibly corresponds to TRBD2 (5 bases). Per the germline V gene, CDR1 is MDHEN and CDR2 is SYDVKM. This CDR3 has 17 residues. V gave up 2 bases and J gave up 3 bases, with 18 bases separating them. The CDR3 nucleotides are TGTGCCAGCAGTTTAGGCGGAGGCCGGAGAGTGACAGATACGCAGTATTTT. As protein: CASSLGGGRRVTDTQYF.

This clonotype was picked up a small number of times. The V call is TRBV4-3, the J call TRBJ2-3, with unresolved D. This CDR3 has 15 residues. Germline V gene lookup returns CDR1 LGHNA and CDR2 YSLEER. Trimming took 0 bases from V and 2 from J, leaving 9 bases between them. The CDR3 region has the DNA TGCGCCAGCAGCCAAGATGATAGATCCACAGATACGCAGTATTTT. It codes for CASSQDDRSTDTQYF.

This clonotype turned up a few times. The CDR3 loop is CASSLDQNYGYTF. The CDR3 DNA reads as TGTGCCAGCAGCTTAGACCAGAACTATGGCTACACCTTC. The chain combines TRBV7-2 with TRBJ1-2; D is unclear. Germline lookup yields CDR1 SGHTA and CDR2 FQGNSA. The V end lost 1 base, the J end lost 2 bases, and 5 bases lay between the germline ends. CDR3 length: 13 amino acids.